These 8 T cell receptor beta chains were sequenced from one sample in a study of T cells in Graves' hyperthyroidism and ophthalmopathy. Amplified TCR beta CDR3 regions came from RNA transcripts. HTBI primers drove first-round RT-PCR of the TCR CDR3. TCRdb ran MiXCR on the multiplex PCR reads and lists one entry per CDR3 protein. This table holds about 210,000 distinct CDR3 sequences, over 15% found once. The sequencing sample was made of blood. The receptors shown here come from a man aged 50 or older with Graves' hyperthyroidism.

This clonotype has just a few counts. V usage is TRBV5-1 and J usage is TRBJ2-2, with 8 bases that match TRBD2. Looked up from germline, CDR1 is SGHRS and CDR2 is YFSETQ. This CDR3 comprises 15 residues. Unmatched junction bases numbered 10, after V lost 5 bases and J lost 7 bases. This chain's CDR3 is CASRPSGSLGGELFF. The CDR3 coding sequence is TGCGCCAGCAGACCGAGCGGGAGTTTAGGCGGGGAGCTGTTTTTT.

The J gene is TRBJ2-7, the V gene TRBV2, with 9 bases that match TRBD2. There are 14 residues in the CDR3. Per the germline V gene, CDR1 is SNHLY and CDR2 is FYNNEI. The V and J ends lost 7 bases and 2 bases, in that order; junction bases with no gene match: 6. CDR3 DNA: TGTGCCAGCACCAGCGGGAGGATCACCTACGAGCAGTACTTC. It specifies CASTSGRITYEQYF. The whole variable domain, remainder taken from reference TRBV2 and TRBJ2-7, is EPEVTQTPSHQVTQMGQEVILRCVPISNHLYFYWYRQILGQKVEFLVSFYNNEISEKSEIFDDQFSVERPDGSNFTLKIRSTKLEDSAMYFCASTSGRITYEQYFGPGTRLTVT.

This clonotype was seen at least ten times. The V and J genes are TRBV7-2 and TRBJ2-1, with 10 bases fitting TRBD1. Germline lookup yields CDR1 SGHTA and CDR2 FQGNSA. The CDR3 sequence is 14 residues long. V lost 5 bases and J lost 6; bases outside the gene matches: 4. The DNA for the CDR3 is TGTGCCAGCAGCGTCCGGGACAGGGGCAATGAGCAGTTCTTC. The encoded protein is CASSVRDRGNEQFF. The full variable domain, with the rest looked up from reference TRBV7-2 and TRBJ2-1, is GAGVSQSPSNKVTEKGKDVELRCDPISGHTALYWYRQSLGQGLEFLIYFQGNSAPDKSGLPSDRFSAERTGGSVSTLTIQRTQQEDSAVYLCASSVRDRGNEQFFGPGTRLTVL.

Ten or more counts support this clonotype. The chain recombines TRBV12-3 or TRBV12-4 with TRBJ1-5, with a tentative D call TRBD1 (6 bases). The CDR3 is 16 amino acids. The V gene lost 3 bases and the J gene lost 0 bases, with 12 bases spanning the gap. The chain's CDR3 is CASSFGGPHSNQPQHF. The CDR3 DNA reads TGTGCCAGCAGTTTTGGGGGGCCTCATAGCAATCAGCCCCAGCATTTT.

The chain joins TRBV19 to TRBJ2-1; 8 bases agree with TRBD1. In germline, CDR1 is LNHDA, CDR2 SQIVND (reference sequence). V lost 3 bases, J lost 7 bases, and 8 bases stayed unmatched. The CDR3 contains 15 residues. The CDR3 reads CASSIQGAFLNEQFF. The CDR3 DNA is TGTGCCAGTAGTATCCAGGGGGCTTTTTTGAATGAGCAGTTCTTC.

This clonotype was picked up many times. The DNA of the CDR3 is TGCGCCAGCAGCAAAGGACAGGGGGCAATCGAGCAGTACTTC. Encoded protein: CASSKGQGAIEQYF. This chain joins TRBV10-2 and TRBJ2-7; 11 bases are shared with TRBD1. Trimming cost V 6 bases and J 6 bases; bases outside gene matches: 7. CDR1 is WSHSY and CDR2 is SAAADI in the germline V gene. The length of the CDR3 is 14 residues.

CDR3 sequence: CASSMTSPDTQYF. CDR3 DNA sequence: TGTGCCAGCAGCATGACTAGCCCAGATACGCAGTATTTT. The chain couples TRBV7-3 to TRBJ2-3; 7 positions match TRBD2. Trimming cost V 5 bases and J 4 bases; bases outside gene matches: 3. From germline, CDR1 is SGHTA and CDR2 FQGTGA. The CDR3 is 13 amino acids.

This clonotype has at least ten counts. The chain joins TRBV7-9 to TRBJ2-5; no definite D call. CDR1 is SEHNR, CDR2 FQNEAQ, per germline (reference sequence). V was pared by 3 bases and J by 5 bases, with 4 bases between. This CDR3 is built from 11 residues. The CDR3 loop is CASSFSETQYF. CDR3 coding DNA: TGTGCCAGCAGCTTTTCCGAGACCCAGTACTTC.